The 8 T cell receptor beta chains below were found in one sample sequenced in a study of T cell responses to AZD1222 COVID-19 vaccine. Assay: immunoSEQ multiplex PCR; the TCRdb copy retains only in-frame clones and omits some. Of about 110,000 clones listed, about nine tenths are singletons. The sample in question was peripheral blood, obtained 28 days after the second AZD1222 dose. The receptors come from an adult who received the AZD1222 COVID-19 vaccine.

Only a few counts were recorded for this clone. The chain joins TRBV4-1 to TRBJ1-6; 7 bases line up with TRBD1. The CDR3 is 15 amino acids. J was trimmed by 7 bases and V by 1 base; bases with no gene match: 4. Germline V gene lookup returns CDR1 MGHRA and CDR2 YSYEKL. CDR3 loop: CASSQVDRENSPLHF. CDR3 DNA sequence: TGCGCCAGCAGCCAAGTAGACAGGGAGAATTCACCCCTCCACTTT.

The gene calls are TRBV5-8 and TRBJ1-2, with unresolved D. The CDR3 length is 15 residues. V was pared by 0 bases and J by 4 bases, with 13 bases between. Germline V gene lookup returns CDR1 SGHTS and CDR2 YDEGEE. DNA for the CDR3: TGTGCCAGCAGCTTGGCCAGCCGTTATTCCTATGGCTACACCTTC. Encoded protein: CASSLASRYSYGYTF.

The V call is TRBV11-3, the J call TRBJ2-4; 9 bases align to TRBD1. Trimming took 6 bases from V and 0 from J; bases not matched to a gene: 3. This CDR3 is 15 amino acids long. CDR1 and CDR2 from the germline V gene are SGHNT and YENEEA. The CDR3 protein is CASRTGGPAKNIQYF. The CDR3 nucleotides read TGTGCCAGCAGAACAGGGGGCCCAGCCAAAAACATTCAGTACTTC.

This clone was seen a few times. This rearrangement joins TRBV4-3 to TRBJ2-1; 12 nucleotides line up with TRBD2. The CDR3 is made up of 15 amino acids. V shed 2 bases and J 8 bases; nucleotides not matched to a gene: 4. The germline gives CDR1 LGHNA, CDR2 YSLEER. The DNA for the CDR3 is TGCGCCAGCAGCCAATCTAGCGGGGGGGCGGATGAGCAGTTCTTC. Protein sequence: CASSQSSGGADEQFF.

CDR3 loop: CASSLTGGAYTGELFF. The CDR3, as DNA: TGTGCCAGCAGCTTAACCGGGGGGGCTTATACCGGGGAGCTGTTTTTT. The V gene is TRBV11-3, the J gene TRBJ2-2; TRBD2 agrees at 8 bases. The CDR3 consists of 16 residues. Germline CDR1 and CDR2: SGHNT and YENEEA. Losses at the gene ends were 2 bases for V and 5 bases for J; bases not matched to a gene: 7.

CDR3 in DNA: TGTGCCAGTAGTATAGGCGGGATGTCCTACAATGAGCAGTTCTTC. This encodes CASSIGGMSYNEQFF. The chain joins TRBV19 to TRBJ2-1, with D perhaps TRBD2 (6 bases). The length of the CDR3 is 15 residues. V lost 1 base and J 1 base, leaving 8 bases between the germline ends. Germline V gene sequence: CDR1 LNHDA, CDR2 SQIVND (reference sequence).

V usage is TRBV2 and J usage is TRBJ2-2, with D unresolved. From germline, CDR1 is SNHLY and CDR2 FYNNEI. The CDR3 contains 16 residues. Trimming removed 6 bases at V and 4 bases at J, with 18 bases between. The DNA for the CDR3 is TGTGCCAGCAGACGCTGGGCTAGGCCGAGCACCGGGGAGCTGTTTTTT. Translating it yields CASRRWARPSTGELFF.

The chain employs TRBV23-1 and TRBJ1-5; D is undetermined. TRBV23-1 is recorded as an ORF, its role being uncertain. The CDR3 loop spans 15 amino acids. The V end lost 7 bases, the J end lost 4 bases, and 17 bases lay between the germline ends. In nucleotides, the CDR3 is TGCGCCAGCAATGTTTCGGCCGACTTTAATCAGCCCCAGCATTTT. Its protein is CASNVSADFNQPQHF.